The 7 T cell receptor beta chains given below trace back to one sample, sequenced in a study of OX40 agonist ivuxolimab in advanced cancers. The table came from immunoSEQ multiplex PCR; TCRdb's copy has only in-frame clones and leaves some out. This table holds around 62,000 clones, roughly nine tenths found once. This specimen consisted of CD4+ or CD8+ T cells sorted from blood, obtained in a trial of the OX40 agonist ivuxolimab. The source is an adult with an advanced solid tumor such as melanoma, head and neck, liver or kidney cancer.

This rearrangement joins TRBV5-6 to TRBJ1-1; the D is unclear. V gave up 7 bases and J gave up 6 bases, with 10 bases separating them. The CDR3 totals 11 residues. The germline V gene encodes CDR1 SGHDT and CDR2 YYEEEE. This CDR3 is CASGYLAEAFF. For the CDR3, the DNA is TGTGCCAGCGGCTATCTCGCTGAAGCTTTCTTT.

This chain links TRBV10-1 with TRBJ2-2; 8 bases are shared with TRBD1. There are 17 residues in the CDR3. Germline values: CDR1 WNHNN, CDR2 SYGVQD (reference sequence). V shed 3 bases, J shed 3 bases, and the junction held 9 bases outside the gene matches. The CDR3 loop is CASSDTGQGRDTGELFF. For the CDR3, the DNA is TGCGCCAGCAGTGACACTGGACAGGGTCGAGACACCGGGGAGCTGTTTTTT.

J is TRBJ2-2 and V is TRBV11-2, with no clear D. CDR3 length: 17 residues. The germline V gene encodes CDR1 SGHAT and CDR2 FQNNGV. The V gene lost 5 bases and the J gene lost 3 bases, with 19 bases spanning the gap. The CDR3 sequence: CASSPREGFQDTGELFF. The CDR3 nucleotides are TGTGCCAGCAGCCCGCGAGAAGGGTTCCAGGACACCGGGGAGCTGTTTTTT.

The V gene is TRBV5-1, the J gene TRBJ2-5; D is tentatively TRBD1 or TRBD2 (5 bases each). Trimming removed 5 bases from V and 2 bases from J, with 16 bases in between. CDR1 and CDR2 from the germline V gene are SGHRS and YFSETQ. CDR3 length equals 15 residues. This chain's CDR3 is CASSRGDRRQETQYF. The CDR3 DNA reads TGCGCCAGCAGTCGGGGCGACAGAAGGCAAGAGACCCAGTACTTC.

The rearrangement joins TRBV19 to TRBJ2-2; tentatively, D is TRBD2 (6 bases). Per the germline V gene, CDR1 is LNHDA and CDR2 is SQIVND (reference sequence). The CDR3 runs to 15 residues. V shed 3 bases and J shed 0 bases, with 8 bases lying between them. CDR3 nucleotides: TGTGCCAGTAGTATTAGCGGTGCGAACACCGGGGAGCTGTTTTTT. Translation gives CASSISGANTGELFF.

The chain uses TRBV2 and TRBJ1-4; 9 nucleotides agree with TRBD1. The CDR3 contains 13 residues. Germline V CDR1 and CDR2: SNHLY, FYNNEI. V was pared by 6 bases and J by 8 bases, with 4 bases of the junction left unmatched. In DNA, the CDR3 is TGTGCCAGCAGGGGACAGGGAGGGGAAAAACTGTTTTTT. Translated: CASRGQGGEKLFF.

The CDR3 DNA follows: TGTGCCAGCAGCCCTCGGACAGGGCCAGTTTCCTCCTACGAGCAGTACTTC. It yields the protein CASSPRTGPVSSYEQYF. This rearrangement joins TRBV13 to TRBJ2-7; the match to TRBD1 covers 8 bases. Germline CDR1 PRHDT, CDR2 FYEKMQ (reference sequence). CDR3 length: 17 residues. V lost 5 bases to trimming and J lost 0 bases; unmatched junction nucleotides: 12.